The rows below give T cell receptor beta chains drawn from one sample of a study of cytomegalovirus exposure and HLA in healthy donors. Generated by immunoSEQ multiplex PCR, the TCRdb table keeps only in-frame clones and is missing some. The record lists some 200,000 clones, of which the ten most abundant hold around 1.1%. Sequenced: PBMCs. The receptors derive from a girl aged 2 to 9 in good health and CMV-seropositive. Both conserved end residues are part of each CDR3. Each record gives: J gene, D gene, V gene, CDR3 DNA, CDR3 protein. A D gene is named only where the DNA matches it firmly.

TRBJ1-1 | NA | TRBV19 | TGTGCCAGTAGTATTCTGGGTGGGAGCACTGAAGCTTTCTTT | CASSILGGSTEAFF
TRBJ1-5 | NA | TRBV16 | TGTGCCAGCAGCCAAGGGCCTAGCAATCAGCCCCAGCATTTT | CASSQGPSNQPQHF
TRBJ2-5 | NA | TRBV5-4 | TGTGCCAGCAGCTTCCCTGGGGCAGGTCAAGAGACCCAGTACTTC | CASSFPGAGQETQYF
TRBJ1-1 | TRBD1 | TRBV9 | TGTGCCAGCAGCGTAACAGGGGCGAACACTGAAGCTTTCTTT | CASSVTGANTEAFF
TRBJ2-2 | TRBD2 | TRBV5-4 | TGTGCCAGCAGCTTCGAGGCGGGAGCCCCCGGGGAGCTGTTTTTT | CASSFEAGAPGELFF
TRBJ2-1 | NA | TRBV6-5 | TGTGCCAGCAGTTACCGCGGGACCCCCTACAATGAGCAGTTCTTC | CASSYRGTPYNEQFF
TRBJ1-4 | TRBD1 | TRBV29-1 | TGCAGCGTTGCGGGGACAGTCAATGAAAAACTGTTTTTT | CSVAGTVNEKLFF
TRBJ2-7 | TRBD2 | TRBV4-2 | TGTGCCAGCAGTCCTTTCCTAGCGGGCTCCTACGAGCAGTACTTC | CASSPFLAGSYEQYF
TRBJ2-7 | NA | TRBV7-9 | TGTGCCAGCAGCTCGACAGTTTACGAGCAGTACTTC | CASSSTVYEQYF
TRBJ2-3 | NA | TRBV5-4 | TGTGCCAGCAGCTTAGGGGGGGCATGGGGCACAGATACGCAGTATTTT | CASSLGGAWGTDTQYF
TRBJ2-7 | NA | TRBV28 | TGTGCCAGCAGTCAGGTGGAGCAGTACTTC | CASSQVEQYF
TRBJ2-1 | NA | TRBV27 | TGTGCCAGCAGCCGAAGCCAGGACAATGAGCAGTTCTTC | CASSRSQDNEQFF
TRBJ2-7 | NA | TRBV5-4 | TGTGCCAGCAGCTTGGAGGGGGTTCGGTACGAGCAGTACTTC | CASSLEGVRYEQYF
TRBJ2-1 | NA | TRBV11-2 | TGTGCCAGCAGCCCCCCCGACAGAAGCTCCTACAATGAGCAGTTCTTC | CASSPPDRSSYNEQFF
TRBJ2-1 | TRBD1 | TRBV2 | TGTGCCAGCAGTTTGGGACAGGGTGCATACAATGAGCAGTTCTTC | CASSLGQGAYNEQFF
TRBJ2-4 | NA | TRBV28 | TGTGCCAGCAGGGGCCCGATAAAGAAAAACATTCAGTACTTC | CASRGPIKKNIQYF
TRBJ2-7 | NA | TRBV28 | TGTGCCAGCAGTTTGGCGGCCGCAGCCCTCAAGACCTACGAGCAGTACTTC | CASSLAAAALKTYEQYF
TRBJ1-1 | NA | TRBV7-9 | TGTGCCAGCAGTGGCTGGGGCGGCATGAACACTGAAGCTTTCTTT | CASSGWGGMNTEAFF
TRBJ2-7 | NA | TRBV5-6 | TGTGCCAGCAGCTTGGGGGGGGGCGGTACGTACGAGCAGTACTTC | CASSLGGGGTYEQYF
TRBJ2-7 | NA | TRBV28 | TGTGCCAGCACCGCAACCCCGGGCTACGAGCAGTACTTC | CASTATPGYEQYF
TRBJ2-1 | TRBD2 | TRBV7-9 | TGTGCCAGCAGCGGTGGGGGGACTACTCACAATGAGCAGTTCTTC | CASSGGGTTHNEQFF
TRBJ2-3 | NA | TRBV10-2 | TGCGCCAGCAGTAAAGACGGGACCCCCGTTACAGGGGATACGCAGTATTTT | CASSKDGTPVTGDTQYF
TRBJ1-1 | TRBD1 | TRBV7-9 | TGTGCCAGCAGCCCTACAGGGGCTGGGGACACTGAAGCTTTCTTT | CASSPTGAGDTEAFF
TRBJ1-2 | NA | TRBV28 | TGTGCCAGCAGGACGGACAGTAACTATGGCTACACCTTC | CASRTDSNYGYTF
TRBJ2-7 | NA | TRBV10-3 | TGTGCCATCAAAGGAGCGGACTCCTACGAGCAGTACTTC | CAIKGADSYEQYF
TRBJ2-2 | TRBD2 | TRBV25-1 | TGTGCCAGCCGGACTAGTTCCGGGGAGCTGTTTTTT | CASRTSSGELFF
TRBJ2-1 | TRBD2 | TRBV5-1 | TGTGCCAGCAGCCTGCGGACTAGCGGATCTGAGCAGTTCTTC | CASSLRTSGSEQFF
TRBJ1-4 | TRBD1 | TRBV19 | TGTGCCATCGGCCCCGGGACAGGGGGTGAAAAACTGTTTTTT | CAIGPGTGGEKLFF
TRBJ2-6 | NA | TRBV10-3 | TGTGCCACGCCTAAATTTACGGGGGAGGCTGGGGCCAACGTCCTGACTTTC | CATPKFTGEAGANVLTF
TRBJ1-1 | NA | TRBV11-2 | TGTGCCAGCAGCCCACGTCTAAACACTGAAGCTTTCTTT | CASSPRLNTEAFF
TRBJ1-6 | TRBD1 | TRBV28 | TGTGCCAGCAGTCAATTAGGACAGGGCTATAATTCACCCCTCCACTTT | CASSQLGQGYNSPLHF
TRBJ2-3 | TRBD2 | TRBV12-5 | TGTGCTAGTGGTTTGACCCCCCCTACTAGCGGCACAGATACGCAGTATTTT | CASGLTPPTSGTDTQYF
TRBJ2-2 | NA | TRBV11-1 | TGTGCCAGCAGCCAGACAGCGACCGGGGAGCTGTTTTTT | CASSQTATGELFF
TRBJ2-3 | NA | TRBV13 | TGTGCCAGCAGCTTAGGGCAGGGGACAGATACGCAGTATTTT | CASSLGQGTDTQYF
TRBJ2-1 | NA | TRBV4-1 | TGCGCCAGCAGCCAAGTGGAGATCTACAATGAGCAGTTCTTC | CASSQVEIYNEQFF
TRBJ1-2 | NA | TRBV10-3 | TGTGCCATCAGTGAGTCGATAGGGGGTGGCTACACCTTC | CAISESIGGGYTF
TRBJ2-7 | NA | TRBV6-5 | TGTGCCAGCAGTGACTTATCCTACGAGCAGTACTTC | CASSDLSYEQYF